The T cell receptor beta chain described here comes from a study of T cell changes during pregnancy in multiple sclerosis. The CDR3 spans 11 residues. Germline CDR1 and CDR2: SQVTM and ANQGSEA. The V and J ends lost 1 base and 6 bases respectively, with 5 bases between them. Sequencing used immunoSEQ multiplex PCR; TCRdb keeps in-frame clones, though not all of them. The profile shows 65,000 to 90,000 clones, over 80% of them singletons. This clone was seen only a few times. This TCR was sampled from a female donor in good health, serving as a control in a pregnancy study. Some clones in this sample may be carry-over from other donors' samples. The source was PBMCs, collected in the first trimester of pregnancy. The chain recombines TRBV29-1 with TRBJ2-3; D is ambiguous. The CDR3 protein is CSVEGLDTQYF. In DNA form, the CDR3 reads TGCAGCGTTGAAGGGCTCGATACGCAGTATTTT.